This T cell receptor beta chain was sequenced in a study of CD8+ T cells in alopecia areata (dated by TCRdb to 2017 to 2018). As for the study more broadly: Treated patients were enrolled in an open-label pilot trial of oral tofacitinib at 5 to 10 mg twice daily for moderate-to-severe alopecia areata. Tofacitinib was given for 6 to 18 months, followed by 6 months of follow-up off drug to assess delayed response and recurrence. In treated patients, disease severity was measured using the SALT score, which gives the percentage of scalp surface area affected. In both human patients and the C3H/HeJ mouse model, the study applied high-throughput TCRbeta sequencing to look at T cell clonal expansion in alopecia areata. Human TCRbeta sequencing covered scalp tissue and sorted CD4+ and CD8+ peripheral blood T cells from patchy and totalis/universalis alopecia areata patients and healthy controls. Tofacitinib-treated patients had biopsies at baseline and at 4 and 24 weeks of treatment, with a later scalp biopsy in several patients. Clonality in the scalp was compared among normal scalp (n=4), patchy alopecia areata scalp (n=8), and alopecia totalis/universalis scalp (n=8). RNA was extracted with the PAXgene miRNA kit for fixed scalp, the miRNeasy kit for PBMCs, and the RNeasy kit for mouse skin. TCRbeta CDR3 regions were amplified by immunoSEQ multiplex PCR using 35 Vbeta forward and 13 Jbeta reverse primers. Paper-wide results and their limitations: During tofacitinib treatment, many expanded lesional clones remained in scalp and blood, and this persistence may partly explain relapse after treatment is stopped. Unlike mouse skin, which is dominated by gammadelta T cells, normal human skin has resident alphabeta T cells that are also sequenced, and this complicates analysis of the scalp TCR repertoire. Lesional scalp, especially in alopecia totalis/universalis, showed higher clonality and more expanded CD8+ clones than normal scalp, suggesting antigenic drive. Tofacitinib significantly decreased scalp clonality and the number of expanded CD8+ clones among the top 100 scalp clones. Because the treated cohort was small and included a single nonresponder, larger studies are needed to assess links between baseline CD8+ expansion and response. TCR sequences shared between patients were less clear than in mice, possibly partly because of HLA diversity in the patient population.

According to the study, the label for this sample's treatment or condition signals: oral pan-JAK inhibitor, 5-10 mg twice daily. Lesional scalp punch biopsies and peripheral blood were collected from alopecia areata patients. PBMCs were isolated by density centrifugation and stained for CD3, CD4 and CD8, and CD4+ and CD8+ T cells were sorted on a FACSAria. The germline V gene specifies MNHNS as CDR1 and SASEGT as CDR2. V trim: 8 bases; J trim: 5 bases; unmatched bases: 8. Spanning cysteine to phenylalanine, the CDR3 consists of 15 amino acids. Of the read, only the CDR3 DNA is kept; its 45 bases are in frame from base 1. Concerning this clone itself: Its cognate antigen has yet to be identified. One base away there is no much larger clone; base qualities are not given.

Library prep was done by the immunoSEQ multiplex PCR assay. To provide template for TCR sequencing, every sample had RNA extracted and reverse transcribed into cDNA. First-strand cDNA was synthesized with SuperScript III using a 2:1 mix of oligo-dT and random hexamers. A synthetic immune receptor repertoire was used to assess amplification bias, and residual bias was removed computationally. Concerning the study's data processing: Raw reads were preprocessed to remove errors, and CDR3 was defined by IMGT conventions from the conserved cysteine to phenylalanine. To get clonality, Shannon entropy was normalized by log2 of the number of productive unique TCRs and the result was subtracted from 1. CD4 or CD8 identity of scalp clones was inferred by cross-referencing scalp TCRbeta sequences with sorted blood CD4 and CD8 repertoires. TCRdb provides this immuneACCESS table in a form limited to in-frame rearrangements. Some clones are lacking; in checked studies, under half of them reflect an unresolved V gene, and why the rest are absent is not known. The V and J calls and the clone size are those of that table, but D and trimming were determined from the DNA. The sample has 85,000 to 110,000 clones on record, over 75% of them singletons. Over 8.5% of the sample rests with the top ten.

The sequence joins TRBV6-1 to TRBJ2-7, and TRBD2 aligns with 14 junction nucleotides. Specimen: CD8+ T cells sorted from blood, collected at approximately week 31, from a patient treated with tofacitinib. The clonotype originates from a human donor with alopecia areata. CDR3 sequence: CASGGLAGVSDEQYF. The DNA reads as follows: TGTGCCAGCGGGGGACTAGCGGGGGTTTCTGACGAGCAGTACTTC.